This TCR beta chain comes out of a study of blood T cell repertoires in COVID-19. Overall study: Samples taken during acute and convalescent COVID-19 were collected in the United States, Italy and Spain.

The length of the CDR3 is 18 residues. V gave up 2 bases and J gave up 3 bases; unmatched junction bases: 14. Germline CDR1 is SGHKS and CDR2 is YYEKEE (reference sequence). Participant age was roughly 18 to 95 years, and participants resided in about two dozen US areas. Membership in each cohort depended on participant-reported clinical history. Cohort 3 recovery required two negative PCRs, clearance, or symptom resolution. Using immunoSEQ multiplex PCR, the repertoire was profiled, and TCRdb retains in-frame clones only, with some absent. The data contain fewer than 350,000 clones, approximately 83% of them singletons.

V usage is TRBV5-5 and J usage is TRBJ1-2; 9 bases fit TRBD1. Specimen: PBMCs or T cells enriched from blood (not recorded which). This sequence originates from a young man who had recovered from COVID-19. CDR3 amino acids: CASSFKGRTGDMDYGYTF. The DNA of the CDR3 is TGTGCCAGCAGCTTTAAGGGACGGACAGGGGATATGGACTATGGCTACACCTTC.